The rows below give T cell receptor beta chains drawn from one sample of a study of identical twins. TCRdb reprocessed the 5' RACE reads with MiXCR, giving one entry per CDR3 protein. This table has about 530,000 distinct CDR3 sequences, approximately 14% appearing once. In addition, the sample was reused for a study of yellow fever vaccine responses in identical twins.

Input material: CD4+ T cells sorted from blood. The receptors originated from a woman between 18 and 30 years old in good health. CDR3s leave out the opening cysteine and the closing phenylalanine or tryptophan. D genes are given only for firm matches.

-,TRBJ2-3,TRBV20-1,SARADSLGTDTQY
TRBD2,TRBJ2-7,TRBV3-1,ASSQEVAGPYEQY
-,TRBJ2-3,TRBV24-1,ATSDPRLVSQY
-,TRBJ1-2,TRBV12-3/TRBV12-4,ASSLAGLGFVSGGYT
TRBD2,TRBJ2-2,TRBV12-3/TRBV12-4,ASSLLAGANTGELF
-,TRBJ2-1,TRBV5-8,ASSSGTDYNEQF
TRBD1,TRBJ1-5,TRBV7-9,ASSLSGGHQPQH
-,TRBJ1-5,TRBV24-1,ATQMSPGNQPQH
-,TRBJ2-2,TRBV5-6,ASSPYRTGELF
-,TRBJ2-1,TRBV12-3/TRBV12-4,ASSFAYNEQF
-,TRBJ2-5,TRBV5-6,ASSPRPRWREETQY
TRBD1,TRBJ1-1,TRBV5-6,ASSDRGGAF
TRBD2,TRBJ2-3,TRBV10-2,ASSGGGRAADTQY
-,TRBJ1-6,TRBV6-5,ASSYAGRRNSPLH
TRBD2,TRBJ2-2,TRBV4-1,ASSQDKRGANTGELF
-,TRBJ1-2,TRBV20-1,SASRQSPTNYGYT
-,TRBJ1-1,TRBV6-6,ASTFRAEAF
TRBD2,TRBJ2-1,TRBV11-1,ASSPPTGTSGMYSEQF
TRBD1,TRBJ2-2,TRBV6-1,ASRSGQGVTGELF
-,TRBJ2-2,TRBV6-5,ASSSFRATGELF
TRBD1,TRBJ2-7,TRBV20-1,SARPPGQGAYEQY
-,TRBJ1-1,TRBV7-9,ASSPSQQNTEAF
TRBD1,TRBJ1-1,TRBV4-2,ASSQVKGAVTEAF
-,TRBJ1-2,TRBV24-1,ATSDSTGFGYT
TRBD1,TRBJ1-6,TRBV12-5,AGGLVMGRGQGNSPLH
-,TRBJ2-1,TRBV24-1,ATSDLGGHEQF
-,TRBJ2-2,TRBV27,ASSFSPRAAGELF
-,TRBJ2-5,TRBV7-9,ASSGLRDKETQY
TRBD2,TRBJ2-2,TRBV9,ASSVSGRASHGELF
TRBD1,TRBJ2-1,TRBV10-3,AHGTGEYNEQF
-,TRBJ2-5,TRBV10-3,AISGAGTEETQY
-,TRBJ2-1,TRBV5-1,ASSPRYGAYNEQF
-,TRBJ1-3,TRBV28,ASTPGSAGQPTIY
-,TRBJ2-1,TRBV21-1,ASSKGLAKQF
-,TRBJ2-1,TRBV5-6,ASSQRRAGASEQF
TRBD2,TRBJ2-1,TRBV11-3,ASSFRSGLAGGIRNYNEQF
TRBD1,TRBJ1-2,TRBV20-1,SARQGFGGGYT
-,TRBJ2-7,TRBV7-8,ASSLVSVSSYEQY